These 4 T cell receptor beta chains share one sample of origin, sequenced in a study of blood T cell repertoires in COVID-19. Generated by immunoSEQ multiplex PCR, the TCRdb table keeps only in-frame clones and is missing some. This sample has about 140,000 clones, with about 87% found just once. The sequenced sample was peripheral blood. These receptors originate from a woman aged 45-60 years with active or convalescent COVID-19.

The chain recombines TRBV28 with TRBJ2-7; 9 bases are shared with TRBD1. The length of the CDR3 is 18 residues. Germline V gene lookup returns CDR1 MDHEN and CDR2 SYDVKM. Germline trimming cut 3 bases from V and 2 bases from J; bases unmatched to any gene: 14. CDR3 DNA: TGTGCCAGCAGTTTTCCGGGACAGGGTCAACCGAGGGCCTACGAGCAGTACTTC. Its protein product is CASSFPGQGQPRAYEQYF.

This rearrangement joins TRBV18 to TRBJ1-2; TRBD1 is a possible D gene (5 bases). V was trimmed by 5 bases and J by 7 bases, leaving 20 bases between them. Germline V gives CDR1 KGHSH, CDR2 LQKENI. The CDR3 is made up of 15 amino acids. The chain's CDR3 is CASSWLTVPSFGYTF. In DNA, the CDR3 is TGTGCCAGCTCATGGTTGACAGTCCCCTCTTTTGGCTACACCTTC. Full variable domain (outside the CDR3, taken from reference TRBV18 and TRBJ1-2): NAGVMQNPRHLVRRRGQEARLRCSPMKGHSHVYWYRQLPEEGLKFMVYLQKENIIDESGMPKERFSAEFPKEGPSILRIQQVVRGDSAAYFCASSWLTVPSFGYTFGSGTRLTVV.

The rearrangement uses TRBV4-3 and TRBJ2-1, with 7 bases lining up with TRBD2. V was clipped by 2 bases and J by 0 bases; unmatched bases: 1. CDR1 LGHNA and CDR2 YSLEER come from the germline V gene. This CDR3 has 15 amino acids. The DNA of the CDR3 is TGCGCCAGCAGCCAAAGGGAGGGCTCCTACAATGAGCAGTTCTTC. Protein: CASSQREGSYNEQFF.

The rearrangement uses TRBV11-2 and TRBJ2-1, with D tentatively TRBD1 (6 bases). This CDR3 has 16 amino acids. V lost 2 bases, J lost 0 bases, and 11 bases lay in between. Germline loops: CDR1 SGHAT, CDR2 FQNNGV. The CDR3 protein is CASSLRQAGSYNEQFF. The CDR3 DNA follows: TGTGCCAGCAGCTTAAGACAGGCGGGCTCCTACAATGAGCAGTTCTTC.